The text below deals with one T cell receptor beta chain. Antigen specificity is unknown. Terminally differentiated effector memory CD45RA+ cells were excluded from the naive CD8 cells, which were CD45RO-negative and positively selected for CCR7. V was clipped by 4 bases and J by 2 bases, with 15 bases between them. The CDR3 totals 15 residues. CDR1 and CDR2 (germline): MNHEY, SMNVEV (reference sequence). The data were taken from a study of shared clonotypes between healthy human individuals. Notes on the study in general: The four-donor shared clonotypes exceeded non-shared clonotypes in generation probability, with non-shared ones scoring lower.

Investigators spread the genomic DNA of each subset evenly over several immunoSEQ plates. Replicate PCRs run on sorted subsets employed approximately 180 ng DNA, around 31,000 T cell genomes. Here immunoSEQ multiplex PCR was the method, and the copy in TCRdb shows in-frame clones only, minus some. The sample holds 1.5 million to 2.5 million clones, about 95% seen once. The rearrangement joins TRBV27 to TRBJ2-7; tentatively, D is TRBD1 or TRBD2 (5 bases each). The TCR originated in a man younger than 35 in good health. Sequencing was performed on naive CD8+ T cells sorted from blood. CDR3 nucleotides: TGTGCCAGCAGTTGGGAACTAGGGGCTCCCTACGAGCAGTACTTC. It is translated as CASSWELGAPYEQYF.